The 20 T cell receptor beta chains below all came from one sample that was sequenced in a study of blood T cell repertoires in COVID-19. Clones were read by immunoSEQ multiplex PCR, and TCRdb kept only the in-frame ones, dropping some. The sample lists approximately 150,000 clones, about 85% occurring once. Sequenced: peripheral blood. Receptors were obtained from a human donor in a cohort sampled during active COVID-19.

The J gene is TRBJ2-7, the V gene TRBV28, with D possibly matching TRBD2 (6 bases). This CDR3 is built from 14 residues. V was shortened by 3 bases and J by 6 bases, with 15 bases between the two germline ends. Germline assignment: CDR1 MDHEN and CDR2 SYDVKM. CDR3 loop: CASSFGGAGREQYF. The CDR3 nucleotides are TGTGCCAGCAGTTTCGGAGGGGCCGGCCGCGAGCAGTACTTC.

CDR3 loop: CASSMSREKAKNIQYF. Here the CDR3 DNA reads TGTGCCAGTAGTATGAGTCGGGAAAAAGCCAAAAACATTCAGTACTTC. The chain carries TRBV19 and TRBJ2-4; perhaps TRBD2 as D (5 bases). V was pared by 3 bases and J by 0 bases, with 12 bases between. The CDR3 spans 16 residues. Germline values: CDR1 LNHDA, CDR2 SQIVND (reference sequence). Using reference TRBV19 and TRBJ2-4 for the parts outside the CDR3, the full variable domain is DGGITQSPKYLFRKEGQNVTLSCEQNLNHDAMYWYRQDPGQGLRLIYYSQIVNDFQKGDIAEGYSVSREKKESFPLTVTSAQKNPTAFYLCASSMSREKAKNIQYFGAGTRLSVL.

The chain uses TRBV6-2 or TRBV6-3 and TRBJ2-7, with D hard to call. Germline-derived CDR1 and CDR2 are MNHEY and SVGEGT. The CDR3 has 13 amino acids. Trimming removed 2 bases from V and 5 bases from J, with 10 bases in between. Written as DNA, the CDR3 is TGTGCCAGCAGTTACAACGTCGACAACGAGCAGTACTTC. Encoded protein: CASSYNVDNEQYF.

For the CDR3, the DNA is TGTGCCAGCAGTGAAATCAGGCCTGGTGAGCAGTTCTTC. It codes for CASSEIRPGEQFF. The chain uses TRBV6-1 and TRBJ2-1, with D unresolved. Per germline, CDR1 MNHNS and CDR2 SASEGT. This CDR3 is 13 amino acids long. Trimming shortened V by 2 bases and J by 9 bases, and 11 bases separated the two germline ends.

This chain links TRBV10-3 with TRBJ2-7; 8 bases match TRBD2. Losses at the gene ends were 7 bases for V and 2 bases for J; bases not matched to a gene: 10. Germline CDR1 and CDR2: ENHRY and SYGVKD. The CDR3 totals 15 residues. The CDR3 bases are TGTGCCATCAAGAAGGAGAGCGGGAGAGCCTACGAGCAGTACTTC. It encodes CAIKKESGRAYEQYF.

This chain links TRBV10-3 with TRBJ2-3, with 9 bases fitting TRBD2. Germline CDR1 and CDR2: ENHRY and SYGVKD. The J segment lost 6 bases and the V segment lost 4 bases, leaving 11 bases of the junction unmatched. The CDR3 contains 16 residues. The CDR3 bases are TGTGCCATCAGTGCGTCTAGCGGGACTCCCTTTGATACGCAGTATTTT. Translation: CAISASSGTPFDTQYF.

The chain is built from TRBV6-5 and TRBJ1-2; D is unresolved. Trimming removed 2 bases from V and 8 bases from J, with 12 bases in between. The CDR3 covers 13 residues. CDR1 is MNHEY and CDR2 is SVGAGI in the germline V gene. Here the CDR3 reads CASSYKGSDGYTF. In DNA, the CDR3 is TGTGCCAGCAGTTACAAAGGGAGTGACGGCTACACCTTC.

This rearrangement joins TRBV6-2 or TRBV6-3 to TRBJ1-1, with TRBD1 matching 7 bases. CDR1 is MNHEY, CDR2 SVGEGT, per germline. This CDR3 comprises 16 residues. The V segment lost 3 bases and the J segment 3 bases; nucleotides outside the gene matches: 10. The CDR3 reads CASSYGSNRGYTEAFF. The CDR3, as DNA: TGTGCCAGCAGTTATGGCTCCAACAGGGGCTACACTGAAGCTTTCTTT.

V is TRBV6-5 and J is TRBJ2-7; tentatively, D is TRBD2 (5 bases). Germline assignment: CDR1 MNHEY and CDR2 SVGAGI. The CDR3 extends over 12 amino acids. V shed 6 bases and J shed 6 bases, with 12 bases lying between them. CDR3 sequence: CASSGESGEQYF. Written as DNA, the CDR3 is TGTGCCAGCAGCGGGGAGTCTGGCGAGCAGTACTTC.

The CDR3 bases are TGTGCCAGTAGCCCGACAGAGCGGGTTGAAAAACTGTTTTTT. Translating it yields CASSPTERVEKLFF. The chain carries TRBV19 and TRBJ1-4; possible D gene TRBD1, 5 bases. Germline V lookup: CDR1 LNHDA, CDR2 SQIVND (reference sequence). V was shortened by 6 bases and J by 7 bases, with 15 bases between the two germline ends. This CDR3 has 14 amino acids.

Only a few counts were recorded for this clone. The chain joins TRBV21-1 to TRBJ2-4; TRBD2 is the table's D call, not checked against the DNA. TRBV21-1 is a known pseudogene. The CDR3 runs to 20 residues. The chain's CDR3 is CASSKGGRGREVEAKNIQYF. The CDR3 DNA reads TGTGCCAGCAGCAAAGGCGGGAGGGGTCGGGAGGTTGAGGCCAAAAACATTCAGTACTTC.

This clone was found a few times. The chain joins TRBV7-2 to TRBJ2-1; TRBD2 matches 8 bases. V trimming: 4 bases; J trimming: 6 bases; junction bases outside the gene matches: 14. Germline CDR1 and CDR2: SGHTA and FQGNSA. The length of the CDR3 is 17 residues. CDR3 DNA sequence: TGTGCCAGCAGCTCAAGACTAGCGAGAGGGACGGGCAATGAGCAGTTCTTC. Translating gives CASSSRLARGTGNEQFF.

The genes are TRBV4-1 and TRBJ1-2; possibly TRBD1 for D (5 bases). The CDR3 runs to 14 residues. CDR1 MGHRA and CDR2 YSYEKL come from the germline V gene. The V gene lost 1 base and the J gene lost 5 bases, with 11 bases spanning the gap. The DNA of the CDR3 is TGCGCCAGCAGCCAAGTCGGGCCAGGGTATGGCTACACCTTC. Its translation: CASSQVGPGYGYTF.

V is TRBV11-3 and J is TRBJ2-7; D is perhaps TRBD1 (5 bases). The CDR3 length is 14 residues. The V and J ends lost 3 bases and 6 bases respectively, with 15 bases between them. Germline values: CDR1 SGHNT, CDR2 YENEEA. The DNA of the CDR3 is TGTGCCAGCAGCTTCGGACAACCATGGGGCGAGCAGTACTTC. Residues: CASSFGQPWGEQYF.

The chain is built from TRBV28 and TRBJ2-5, with a tentative D call TRBD2 (6 bases). Germline assignment: CDR1 MDHEN and CDR2 SYDVKM. The CDR3 runs 11 residues. V was cut by 11 bases and J by 9 bases, with 16 bases left in between. Written as DNA, the CDR3 is TGTGCCGGAGGGGCGGCCACGGCCCAGTACTTC. It specifies CAGGAATAQYF.

The table lists this clone with a count of one. The rearrangement uses TRBV25-1 and TRBJ1-6; D gene uncertain. Germline CDR1 MGHDK, CDR2 SYGVNS. V gave up 1 base and J gave up 8 bases, with 6 bases separating them. The CDR3 totals 13 residues. CDR3 residues: CASSEFNYSPLHF. CDR3 in DNA: TGTGCCAGCAGTGAATTTAATTATTCACCCCTCCACTTT.

The V gene is TRBV6-5, the J gene TRBJ1-4; perhaps TRBD1 as D (5 bases). V was cut by 9 bases and J by 3 bases, with 11 bases left in between. CDR1 and CDR2 from the germline V gene are MNHEY and SVGAGI. The CDR3 runs to 13 residues. CDR3 in amino acids: CASSGEANEKLFF. The CDR3 DNA follows: TGTGCCAGTTCGGGGGAGGCTAATGAAAAACTGTTTTTT.

The CDR3 sequence is CASSFQGTGNEQFF. The CDR3 coding sequence is TGTGCCAGCAGCTTCCAGGGCACTGGGAATGAGCAGTTCTTC. The V gene is TRBV7-3, the J gene TRBJ2-1; maybe TRBD1 (5 bases). Looked up from germline, CDR1 is SGHTA and CDR2 is FQGTGA. CDR3 length equals 14 residues. The ends were cut back, 3 bases at V and 7 bases at J, with 13 bases in the middle.

V gene TRBV9 combines with J gene TRBJ2-1; 9 positions agree with TRBD2. The germline gives CDR1 SGDLS, CDR2 YYNGEE. Trimming at V came to 0 bases and at J to 4 bases, leaving 2 bases not matched to a gene. The CDR3 contains 15 residues. CDR3 nucleotides: TGTGCCAGCAGCGTAGTGACTAGCGGTTACAATGAGCAGTTCTTC. It encodes CASSVVTSGYNEQFF.

As to this clone: One end of the junction varies from germline; a read error may be responsible. This sequence joins TRBV7-7 and TRBJ2-3; D might be TRBD2 (6 bases). Germline V gene data show CDR1 as SSHAT and CDR2 as FNYEAQ (reference sequence). This CDR3 contains 14 residues. In DNA form, the CDR3 reads TGTGCTAGCAGCATGGGCGGGATCCCAGATACGCAGTATTTT. It codes for CASSMGGIPDTQYF.